This T cell receptor (beta chain) originates from a study of long-term antiretroviral therapy in people with HIV. The study, taken as a whole, reports: At every time point, clones expanded before ART dominated the repertoire.

This clone has a single count. The antigen remains undetermined. Researchers ran immunoSEQ v3.0 at survey level. Using immunoSEQ multiplex PCR, the repertoire was profiled, and TCRdb retains in-frame clones only, with some absent. This table has under 50,000 clones, about 86% appearing once. Per donor, at least one pre-ART and at least two post-ART PBMC samples were obtained. Every HIV-positive participant received treatment in the United States. The content of samples before DNA extraction was about 1-11 million cryopreserved PBMC. The length of the CDR3 is 17 residues. Germline V gene data show CDR1 as SGDLS and CDR2 as YYNGEE. With 0 bases clipped from V and 8 bases from J, the junction kept 13 bases outside the gene matches.

Here the sequenced sample was unsorted PBMCs, taken just before starting antiretroviral therapy. The chain has TRBV9 and TRBJ2-1, with TRBD1 matching 8 bases. This clonotype was obtained from a woman under 30 with HIV. The chain's CDR3 is CASSVVTRTGFFDEQFF. The DNA for the CDR3 is TGTGCCAGCAGCGTAGTGACCCGGACAGGGTTTTTCGATGAGCAGTTCTTC.